The rows below give T cell receptor beta chains drawn from one sample of a study of CD8 T cells in Susac syndrome. TCRdb passed the immunoSEQ multiplex PCR reads through MiXCR, listing each CDR3 protein once. The sample holds about 200,000 distinct CDR3 sequences, approximately 96% seen once. The sample taken for sequencing was CD4+ T cells from PBMCs. These TCRs come from a human donor with multiple sclerosis. The CDR3 runs from the conserved cysteine through the conserved F or W. The D gene is left open where the match is weak. Size tells how often a clone was seen (once, few, many) or the class of an expanded clone, and some rows leave it out.

CASTRPPDSPLHF TGTGCCAGCACCCGCCCACCGGATTCACCCCTCCACTTT TRBJ1-6 TRBV28 - -
CASSLRTMDYEQYF TGTGCCAGCAGCTTACGGACTATGGACTACGAGCAGTACTTC TRBJ2-7 TRBV7-2 - -
CASSQFTGVGGELFF TGTGCCAGCAGCCAGTTTACAGGGGTCGGCGGGGAGCTGTTTTTT TRBJ2-2 TRBV3-1 - TRBD1
CASSLDRVSGELFF TGTGCCAGCAGCTTGGACAGGGTTTCCGGGGAGCTGTTTTTT TRBJ2-2 TRBV5-6 once -
CASSLGAAETQYF TGTGCCAGCAGCTTGGGGGCCGCAGAGACCCAGTACTTC TRBJ2-5 TRBV7-9 - -
CASSPRGGGATTYNSPLHF TGTGCCAGCAGCCCCCGGGGAGGTGGGGCGACAACCTATAATTCACCCCTCCACTTT TRBJ1-6 TRBV7-2 - -
CSVLTDLASYNEQFF TGCAGCGTCCTTACGGACCTTGCCTCCTACAATGAGCAGTTCTTC TRBJ2-1 TRBV29-1 once -
CASSSGLAGTDTQYF TGTGCCAGCAGTTCGGGACTAGCGGGCACAGATACGCAGTATTTT TRBJ2-3 TRBV6-2/TRBV6-3 - TRBD2
CAWSVQAGINQPQHF TGTGCCTGGAGTGTACAGGCTGGGATCAATCAGCCCCAGCATTTT TRBJ1-5 TRBV30 - -
CSAQGQGNSPLHF TGCAGTGCCCAGGGACAGGGGAATTCACCCCTCCACTTT TRBJ1-6 TRBV20-1 few TRBD1
CASRLTGSGYGYTF TGTGCCAGCAGACTGACAGGTTCCGGCTATGGCTACACCTTC TRBJ1-2 TRBV12-3/TRBV12-4 - -
CASLDWGSYNEQFF TGTGCCAGCCTTGACTGGGGCTCCTACAATGAGCAGTTCTTC TRBJ2-1 TRBV2 - -
CASSLFGAETQYF TGTGCCAGCAGCTTGTTCGGGGCAGAGACCCAGTACTTC TRBJ2-5 TRBV5-4 - -
CASSQSGGAYNEQFF TGTGCCAGCAGCCAAAGCGGGGGGGCCTACAATGAGCAGTTCTTC TRBJ2-1 TRBV4-2 - TRBD2
CASSPDGTGSETQYF TGTGCCAGCAGCCCCGACGGGACAGGGTCGGAGACCCAGTACTTC TRBJ2-5 TRBV12-3/TRBV12-4 - TRBD1
CASSEALRGQPQHF TGTGCCAGCAGTGAAGCGTTGCGGGGTCAGCCCCAGCATTTT TRBJ1-5 TRBV2 - -
CASSYNSGANVLTF TGTGCCAGCAGTTATAATTCTGGGGCCAACGTCCTGACTTTC TRBJ2-6 TRBV6-2/TRBV6-3 few -
CASRGSTNEKLFF TGTGCCAGCAGAGGGTCAACTAATGAAAAACTGTTTTTT TRBJ1-4 TRBV5-4 - -
CAWSVKRGNSGANVLTF TGTGCCTGGAGTGTTAAGCGGGGGAACTCTGGGGCCAACGTCCTGACTTTC TRBJ2-6 TRBV30 - TRBD2
CASVGQGADYTF TGTGCCAGTGTTGGACAGGGCGCGGACTACACCTTC TRBJ1-2 TRBV2 - TRBD1
CASSYSQFAHEQYF TGTGCCAGCAGTTACTCACAGTTCGCGCACGAGCAGTACTTC TRBJ2-7 TRBV6-2/TRBV6-3 - -
CSVEGGSLEQYF TGCAGCGTTGAAGGAGGGTCTCTCGAGCAGTACTTC TRBJ2-7 TRBV29-1 once -
CSVADRYYGYTF TGCAGCGTTGCCGACAGATACTATGGCTACACCTTC TRBJ1-2 TRBV29-1 - -
CAWSRQPMTEAFF TGTGCCTGGAGTCGTCAACCTATGACTGAAGCTTTCTTT TRBJ1-1 TRBV30 - -
CSAMPPTGETQYF TGCAGTGCTATGCCACCTACCGGGGAGACCCAGTACTTC TRBJ2-5 TRBV20-1 - -
CASSYSGDFTEAFF TGTGCCAGCAGTTACTCAGGGGACTTCACTGAAGCTTTCTTT TRBJ1-1 TRBV6-6 - -
CASSVKGQDSPLHF TGTGCCAGCAGTGTTAAAGGGCAGGATTCACCCCTCCACTTT TRBJ1-6 TRBV2 - -
CASSGLGPFYEQYF TGTGCCAGCAGTGGCCTGGGGCCATTCTACGAGCAGTACTTC TRBJ2-7 TRBV6-6 - -
CASSRKVNTEAFF TGCGCCAGCAGTCGGAAGGTGAACACTGAAGCTTTCTTT TRBJ1-1 TRBV23-1 - -
CASSLYGYNEQFF TGTGCCAGCAGCTTATATGGGTACAATGAGCAGTTCTTC TRBJ2-1 TRBV13 - -
CASSPPQSPLHF TGTGCCAGCTCCCCCCCGCAGTCACCCCTCCACTTT TRBJ1-6 TRBV18 - -
CSASRGGQETQYF TGCAGTGCTAGCAGAGGGGGGCAAGAGACCCAGTACTTC TRBJ2-5 TRBV20-1 - -
CSVPIQGRNIQYF TGCAGTGTTCCGATACAGGGGAGAAACATTCAGTACTTC TRBJ2-4 TRBV20-1 - TRBD1
CASSLLELAYEQYF TGTGCCAGCAGTTTATTGGAACTGGCCTACGAGCAGTACTTC TRBJ2-7 TRBV28 - -
CASSVGPQDNEKLFF TGTGCCAGCAGCGTAGGCCCACAGGATAATGAAAAACTGTTTTTT TRBJ1-4 TRBV9 - -
CASSQEGYTDTQYF TGCGCCAGCAGCCAAGAGGGGTACACAGATACGCAGTATTTT TRBJ2-3 TRBV4-3 - -
CASSPIAGGSTDTQYF TGTGCCAGTAGTCCCATAGCGGGGGGCAGCACAGATACGCAGTATTTT TRBJ2-3 TRBV19 - TRBD2
CSAIKVGWYGYTF TGCAGTGCTATTAAGGTCGGGTGGTATGGCTACACCTTC TRBJ1-2 TRBV20-1 - -
CATKEPGFDEQFF TGCGCCACCAAGGAACCAGGGTTCGATGAGCAGTTCTTC TRBJ2-1 TRBV5-1 once -
CASSPDANTGELFF TGTGCCAGCTCACCGGACGCGAACACCGGGGAGCTGTTTTTT TRBJ2-2 TRBV18 - -
CASSQGPLGARSMNTEAFF TGTGCCAGCAGCCAAGGACCATTGGGGGCGCGGAGCATGAACACTGAAGCTTTCTTT TRBJ1-1 TRBV3-1 - -
CASSPPGAGRTTDTQYF TGCGCCAGCAGTCCCCCGGGGGCAGGGAGGACCACAGATACGCAGTATTTT TRBJ2-3 TRBV23-1 - -
CASIPRGAGRDTQYF TGTGCCAGCATCCCTCGAGGGGCAGGGCGGGATACGCAGTATTTT TRBJ2-3 TRBV11-2 - -
CSARSGVDGYTF TGCAGTGCTAGATCTGGGGTCGACGGCTACACCTTC TRBJ1-2 TRBV20-1 - -
CAISESRLNAFF TGTGCCATCAGTGAGTCCCGATTAAACGCTTTCTTT TRBJ1-1 TRBV10-3 - -
CASSDSLGGDFINEQFF TGTGCCAGCAGTGACAGCTTGGGGGGTGATTTCATCAATGAGCAGTTCTTC TRBJ2-1 TRBV9 once -
CASSGGQSDTEAFF TGTGCCAGCAGCGGTGGACAGTCGGACACTGAAGCTTTCTTT TRBJ1-1 TRBV4-2 - -
CASSDIQGYNSPLHF TGTGCCAGCAGCGACATCCAGGGCTATAATTCACCCCTCCACTTT TRBJ1-6 TRBV5-4 - -
CASSLNRMNTEAFF TGCGCCAGCAGCTTGAATCGGATGAACACTGAAGCTTTCTTT TRBJ1-1 TRBV5-1 - -
CASSGVSGVSQETQYF TGTGCCAGCAGCGGGGTGTCGGGAGTATCCCAAGAGACCCAGTACTTC TRBJ2-5 TRBV5-4 once -
CSARGPRTGGGEKLFF TGCAGTGCTAGAGGCCCCCGGACAGGGGGCGGTGAAAAACTGTTTTTT TRBJ1-4 TRBV20-1 once TRBD1
CASSVLGGANVLTF TGTGCCAGCAGCGTGTTGGGTGGGGCCAACGTCCTGACTTTC TRBJ2-6 TRBV9 - -
CASGGRTRTDTQYF TGTGCCAGCGGGGGACGGACCCGCACAGATACGCAGTATTTT TRBJ2-3 TRBV2 - -
CASSGLTGMDGYTF TGTGCCAGCAGCGGTTTGACAGGTATGGATGGCTACACCTTC TRBJ1-2 TRBV6-1 - -